Each of the 4 T cell receptor beta chains below was sequenced from the same sample in a study of identical twins. TCRdb reanalysed the 5' RACE reads using MiXCR and keeps one entry per CDR3 protein. This sample yields more than 650,000 distinct CDR3 sequences, of which around 5.7% are seen a single time; approximately 2% belongs to the top ten. Sequenced: naive T cells sorted from blood. All receptors come from a man younger than 35 in good health.

There are a few counts of this clonotype. V is TRBV7-2 and J is TRBJ2-2; D may correspond to TRBD1 or TRBD2 (5 bases each). CDR1 SGHTA and CDR2 FQGNSA come from the germline V gene. CDR3 length equals 14 residues. V gave up 6 bases and J gave up 7 bases, with 15 bases separating them. The CDR3 here is CASSSRGLNGELFF. CDR3 sequence (DNA): TGTGCCAGCAGTTCCCGGGGCTTGAACGGGGAGCTGTTTTTT. The entire variable domain, with the rest obtained from reference TRBV7-2 and TRBJ2-2, is as follows: GAGVSQSPSNKVTEKGKDVELRCDPISGHTALYWYRQSLGQGLEFLIYFQGNSAPDKSGLPSDRFSAERTGGSVSTLTIQRTQQEDSAVYLCASSSRGLNGELFFGEGSRLTVL.

Remarks on this clonotype: A read error is possible here, since a much larger clone lies one base away. The chain joins TRBV6-6 to TRBJ1-5; no clear D. V was pared by 4 bases and J by 1 base, with 5 bases between. Germline lookup yields CDR1 MNHNY and CDR2 SVGAGI (reference sequence). This CDR3 has 13 amino acids. CDR3 protein: CASSSESNQPQHF. In nucleotides, the CDR3 is TGTGCCAGCAGTTCCGAGAGCAATCAGCCCCAGCATTTT.

This sequence joins TRBV20-1 and TRBJ2-5, with D possibly called TRBD1 or TRBD2 (9 bases each). The V end was cut by 0 bases, the J end by 1 base, with 36 bases between. The CDR3 contains 23 residues. The germline V gene encodes CDR1 DFQATT and CDR2 SNEGSKA (reference sequence). CDR3 amino acids: CSARDFLRHRDRVGGRAQETQYF. CDR3 DNA sequence: TGCAGTGCTAGAGATTTTCTAAGGCACAGGGACAGGGTAGGCGGGAGGGCCCAAGAGACCCAGTACTTC.

This clonotype has at least ten counts. In DNA form, the CDR3 reads TGTGCCAGCAGCTCCTCCCCGAGGTATGAGCAGTTCTTC. Amino acid sequence: CASSSSPRYEQFF. V is TRBV28 and J is TRBJ2-1; D call uncertain. CDR3 length: 13 amino acids. Germline-derived CDR1 and CDR2 are MDHEN and SYDVKM. The ends were cut back, 6 bases at V and 8 bases at J, with 14 bases in the middle.